This T cell receptor (beta chain) was found in a study of blood T cell repertoires in COVID-19. Study-level information: The United States, Italy and Spain provided the acute and convalescent COVID-19 samples. T cells, B-cell-depleted T cells, or PBMCs supplied cDNA or gDNA.

CDR3 length equals 14 residues. In the authors' methods: Nucleated cell counts were estimated from reference gene primer amplification. Using immunoSEQ multiplex PCR, the repertoire was profiled, and TCRdb retains in-frame clones only, with some absent. V and J calls and clone size follow that table, whereas D and trimming were derived from the DNA. The sample lists tens of thousands of clones; 88% were seen once. The V gene is TRBV1, the J gene TRBJ2-7; the table's TRBD2 call for D was not verified on the DNA. TRBV1 is tagged as a pseudogene. The sequencing sample was made of peripheral blood. The receptor was derived from a human donor in a cohort sampled during active COVID-19. The CDR3 nucleotides are TGCACCAGCAGCCAGGCGGAGGGGACGAGCGATGGGAACTTC. Its translation: CTSSQAEGTSDGNF.